This TCR beta chain appears in the sequencing data of a study of CD8 T cells in Susac syndrome. cDNA came from approximately 0.5 to 1 ug RNA primed by random hexamers. A multiplex approach, immunoSEQ multiplex PCR, amplified TCR beta CDR3 across 54 Vbeta and 13 Jbeta. TCRdb called the immunoSEQ multiplex PCR reads again in MiXCR, with one record for every CDR3 protein. Seen here are roughly 180,000 distinct CDR3 sequences, around 93% observed once, and the top ten hold roughly 0.098%. Sequencing of TCR beta was performed on blood CD8+ T cells and on blood CD4+ T cells. While CD8+ and CD4+ T cells were isolated negatively, TEMRA cells were enriched by FACS. Study-level findings and limits: Only a relatively small number of individuals were included in the TCR sequencing and HLA analysis.

With respect to this clonotype: No antigen is known for it.

The source is a human donor with multiple sclerosis. The sample consisted of CD4+ T cells from PBMCs.

The chain's CDR3 is CASRPASTSYEQYF. In DNA form, the CDR3 reads TGTGCCAGCAGGCCGGCCTCCACGTCCTACGAGCAGTACTTC. The chain carries TRBV7-2 and TRBJ2-7; D call uncertain. V lost 6 bases and J 1 base, leaving 13 bases between the germline ends. Germline-derived CDR1 and CDR2 are SGHTA and FQGNSA. The CDR3 spans 14 residues.